This TCR beta chain was obtained from a study of cytomegalovirus exposure and HLA in healthy donors. Study results and limitations: Analysis was carried out at a later point, and it linked a missense DCLRE1C variant to TCR beta V- and J-gene trimming. In a later analysis, parvovirus B19, influenza, CMV and Epstein-Barr virus appeared linked to several top co-occurrence clusters. The later analysis indicated that the majority of CMV-associated TCR beta chains appeared HLA-restricted.

The ends lost 6 bases at V and 6 bases at J; junction bases unmatched: 6. Germline CDR1 is MNHEY and CDR2 is SMNVEV (reference sequence). The CDR3 runs to 14 residues. With regard to this clone: Its antigen is as yet unknown.

The study ran its PCR with 60 Vbeta and 13 Jbeta primers. The protocol was immunoSEQ multiplex PCR, while the TCRdb copy is restricted to in-frame clones and leaves out a portion. The sample holds approximately 110,000 clones; around 77% are singletons and the top ten take approximately 5%. Input material: PBMCs. The receptor comes from a woman in her thirties in good health and CMV-seropositive. V usage is TRBV27 and J usage is TRBJ2-2; TRBD1 aligns across 8 bases. The CDR3 region has the DNA TGTGCCAGCAGCCGACAGGGGAATTCCGGGGAGCTGTTTTTT. It specifies CASSRQGNSGELFF.